This T cell receptor (beta chain) was recovered during a study of Ad26.COV2.S vaccination and SARS-CoV-2 variants. The table came from immunoSEQ multiplex PCR; TCRdb's copy has only in-frame clones and leaves some out. The sample lists a few hundred thousand clones; approximately 90% were seen once. The study's findings and limits: After vaccination, reports described spike-specific CD8+ and CD4+ T cell responses as showing substantial breadth. It was vaccine recipients, not placebo recipients, who had the higher spike-specific TCR breadth.

As to treatment: around 19 received Ad26.COV2.S at low or high dose, single or two shots; roughly five received placebo; per-sample allocation not given. Sampling was performed 63 days after the first vaccine or placebo injection. Per the germline V gene, CDR1 is MNHEY and CDR2 is SVGEGT. Trimming at V came to 2 bases and at J to 4 bases, leaving 15 bases not matched to a gene. The CDR3 loop spans 18 amino acids. A remark on this clone: What it recognizes is unknown.

V is TRBV6-2 or TRBV6-3 and J is TRBJ2-3; 7 bases agree with TRBD1. Sample: peripheral blood, taken in a trial of Ad26.COV2.S vaccine versus placebo. The source is a person between 18 and 65 years old who received the Ad26.COV2.S COVID-19 vaccine or a placebo. CDR3 loop: CASSYVLQGSDVSDTQYF. The DNA of the CDR3 is TGTGCCAGCAGTTACGTCCTACAGGGGAGTGATGTTTCAGATACGCAGTATTTT.